What follows is one T cell receptor (beta chain) and its context. Its specificity is not known. This PCR relied on a set of 60 Vbeta primers and 13 Jbeta primers. Sequenced by immunoSEQ multiplex PCR; TCRdb stores in-frame clones only, minus some. The sample shows approximately 150,000 clones, 80% of them seen only once. The data belong to a study of cytomegalovirus exposure and HLA in healthy donors. V was trimmed by 7 bases and J by 2 bases, leaving 17 bases between them. The CDR3 extends over 15 amino acids. Germline lookup yields CDR1 LNHDA and CDR2 SQIVND (reference sequence). The study's findings and limits: An Asian-associated ancestry cluster reportedly showed fewer N-insertions than the approximately 630-donor mean in a later analysis. Researchers catalogued 164 TCR beta chains as cytomegalovirus-associated. Analyses of presence and absence presupposed an approximately uniform sequencing depth across donors.

The chain is built from TRBV19 and TRBJ1-1; maybe TRBD1 (5 bases). The sequenced material came from PBMCs. The TCR sequence derives from a middle-aged man in good health and CMV-seronegative. This CDR3 is CASKGSSNLNTEAFF. The CDR3 region has the DNA TGTGCCAGTAAGGGGTCCTCCAACCTAAACACTGAAGCTTTCTTT.